This T cell receptor beta chain was observed in a study of breast tumors, draining lymph nodes, adjacent tissues. General study points: Tumor and nontumor repertoires were significantly more similar in luminal-like than in basal-like breast cancer. The data were judged consistent with most tumor T cells coming from lymph node and expanding in tumor. Tumor T cell lymph node origin was a supported hypothesis, not proven. Tumor TCR diversity was below lymph nodes but above nontumor tissue.

Remarks on this clonotype: Its target is unknown.

Via MiXCR, TCRdb re-called the multiplex PCR reads, giving one row per CDR3 protein. The top ten hold over 1% of the sample, which has about 100,000 distinct CDR3 sequences, 21% seen once. CDR1 is SGHDT, CDR2 YYEEEE, per germline. The CDR3 extends over 13 amino acids. The germline V and J ends were trimmed by 1 base and 10 bases, with 9 bases remaining between them. Axillary draining lymph nodes of breast cancer patients supplied the node samples. The specimen sequenced was axillary lymph node tissue. The V gene is TRBV5-6, the J gene TRBJ1-6; D gene ambiguous. The sequence came from a female donor with breast cancer. Some clones in this sample may be carry-over from other donors' samples. The CDR3 nucleotides read TGTGCCAGCAGCTTGCGGGCCCGCTCACCCCTCCACTTT. This sequence encodes CASSLRARSPLHF.